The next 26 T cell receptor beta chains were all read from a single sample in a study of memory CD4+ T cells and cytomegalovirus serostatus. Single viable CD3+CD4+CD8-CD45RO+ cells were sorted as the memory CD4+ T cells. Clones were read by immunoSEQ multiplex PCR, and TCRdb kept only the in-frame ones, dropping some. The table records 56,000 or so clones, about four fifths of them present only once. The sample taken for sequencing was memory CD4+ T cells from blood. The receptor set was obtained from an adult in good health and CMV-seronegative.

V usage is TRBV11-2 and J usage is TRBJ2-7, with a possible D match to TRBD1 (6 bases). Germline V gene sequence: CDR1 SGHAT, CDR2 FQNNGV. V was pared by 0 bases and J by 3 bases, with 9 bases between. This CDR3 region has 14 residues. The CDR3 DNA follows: TGTGCCAGCAGCTTAGATTGGACAGACTACGAGCAGTACTTC. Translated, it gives CASSLDWTDYEQYF.

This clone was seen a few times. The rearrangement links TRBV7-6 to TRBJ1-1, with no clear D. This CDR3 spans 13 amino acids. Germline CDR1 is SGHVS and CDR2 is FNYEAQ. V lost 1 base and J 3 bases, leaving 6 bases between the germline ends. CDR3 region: CASSLGGDTEAFF. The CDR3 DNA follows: TGTGCCAGCAGCTTAGGAGGAGACACTGAAGCTTTCTTT.

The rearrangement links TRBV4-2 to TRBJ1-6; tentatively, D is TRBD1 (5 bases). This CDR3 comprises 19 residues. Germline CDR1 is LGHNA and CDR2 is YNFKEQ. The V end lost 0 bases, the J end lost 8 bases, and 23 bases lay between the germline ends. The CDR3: CASSQDPQGFGMGYSPLHF. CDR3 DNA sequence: TGTGCCAGCAGCCAAGATCCCCAGGGATTTGGTATGGGGTATTCACCCCTCCACTTT.

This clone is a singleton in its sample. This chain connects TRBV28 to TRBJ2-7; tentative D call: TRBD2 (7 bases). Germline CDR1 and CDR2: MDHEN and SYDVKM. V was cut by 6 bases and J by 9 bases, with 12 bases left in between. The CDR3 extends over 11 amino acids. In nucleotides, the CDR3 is TGTGCCAGCAGGGGAGGGGGAAGGCAGTACTTC. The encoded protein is CASRGGGRQYF.

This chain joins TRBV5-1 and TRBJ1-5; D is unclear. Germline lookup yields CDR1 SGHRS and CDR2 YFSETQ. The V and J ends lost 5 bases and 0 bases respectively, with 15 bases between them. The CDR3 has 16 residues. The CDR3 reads CASRPDAGNSNQPQHF. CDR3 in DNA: TGCGCCAGCAGACCGGACGCCGGTAATAGCAATCAGCCCCAGCATTTT. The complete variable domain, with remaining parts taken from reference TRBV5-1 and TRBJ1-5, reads KAGVTQTPRYLIKTRGQQVTLSCSPISGHRSVSWYQQTPGQGLQFLFEYFSETQRNKGNFPGRFSGRQFSNSRSEMNVSTLELGDSALYLCASRPDAGNSNQPQHFGDGTRLSIL.

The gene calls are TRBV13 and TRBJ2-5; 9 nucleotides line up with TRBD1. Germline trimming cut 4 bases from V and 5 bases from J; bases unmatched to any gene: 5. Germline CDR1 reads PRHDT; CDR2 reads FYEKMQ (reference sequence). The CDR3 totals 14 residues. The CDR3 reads CASSSWDRDETQYF. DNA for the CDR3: TGTGCCAGCAGCTCCTGGGACAGGGATGAGACCCAGTACTTC.

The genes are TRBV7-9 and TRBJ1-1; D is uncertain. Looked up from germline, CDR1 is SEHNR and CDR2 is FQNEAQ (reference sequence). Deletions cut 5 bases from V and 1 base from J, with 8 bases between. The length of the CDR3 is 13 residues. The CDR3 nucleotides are TGTGCCAGCAGCACACGGGCGAACACTGAAGCTTTCTTT. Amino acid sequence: CASSTRANTEAFF. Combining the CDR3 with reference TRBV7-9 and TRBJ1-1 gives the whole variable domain DTGVSQNPRHKITKRGQNVTFRCDPISEHNRLYWYRQTLGQGPEFLTYFQNEAQLEKSRLLSDRFSAERPKGSFSTLEIQRTEQGDSAMYLCASSTRANTEAFFGQGTRLTVV.

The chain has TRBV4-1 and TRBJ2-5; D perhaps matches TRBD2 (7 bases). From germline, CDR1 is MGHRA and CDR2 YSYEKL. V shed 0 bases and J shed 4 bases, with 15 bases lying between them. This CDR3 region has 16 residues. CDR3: CASSQEGGQKGETQYF. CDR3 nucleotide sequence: TGCGCCAGCAGCCAAGAGGGGGGGCAAAAGGGAGAGACCCAGTACTTC.

CDR3 coding DNA: TGTGCCAGCAGCCCAGGGACGGACCGTAGAGCCAACGTCCTGACTTTC. Its protein product is CASSPGTDRRANVLTF. The J gene is TRBJ2-6, the V gene TRBV9; tentatively, D is TRBD1 or TRBD2 (5 bases each). The CDR3 has 16 residues. The ends were cut back, 4 bases at V and 7 bases at J, with 18 bases in the middle. Per the germline V gene, CDR1 is SGDLS and CDR2 is YYNGEE.

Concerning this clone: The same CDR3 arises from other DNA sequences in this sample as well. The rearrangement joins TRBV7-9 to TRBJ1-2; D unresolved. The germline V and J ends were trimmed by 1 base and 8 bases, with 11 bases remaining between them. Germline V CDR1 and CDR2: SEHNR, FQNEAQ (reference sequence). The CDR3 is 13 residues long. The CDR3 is CASSLDGGGGYTF. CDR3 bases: TGTGCCAGCAGCTTAGATGGAGGCGGCGGCTACACCTTC. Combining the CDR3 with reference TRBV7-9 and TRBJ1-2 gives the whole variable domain DTGVSQNPRHKITKRGQNVTFRCDPISEHNRLYWYRQTLGQGPEFLTYFQNEAQLEKSRLLSDRFSAERPKGSFSTLEIQRTEQGDSAMYLCASSLDGGGGYTFGSGTRLTVV.

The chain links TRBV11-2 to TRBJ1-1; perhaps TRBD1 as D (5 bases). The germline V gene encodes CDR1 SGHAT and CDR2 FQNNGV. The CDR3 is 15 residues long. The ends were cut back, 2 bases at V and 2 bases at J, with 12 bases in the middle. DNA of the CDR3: TGTGCCAGCAGCTTACAGGGAGGATCCAACACTGAAGCTTTCTTT. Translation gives CASSLQGGSNTEAFF.

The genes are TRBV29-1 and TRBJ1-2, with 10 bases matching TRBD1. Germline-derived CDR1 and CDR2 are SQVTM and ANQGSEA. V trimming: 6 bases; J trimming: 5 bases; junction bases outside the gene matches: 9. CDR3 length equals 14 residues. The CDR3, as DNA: TGCAGCGTCCACGGACAGGGGGGAACTTATGGCTACACCTTC. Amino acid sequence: CSVHGQGGTYGYTF. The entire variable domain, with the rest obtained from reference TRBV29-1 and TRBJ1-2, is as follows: SAVISQKPSRDICQRGTSLTIQCQVDSQVTMMFWYRQQPGQSLTLIATANQGSEATYESGFVIDKFPISRPNLTFSTLTVSNMSPEDSSIYLCSVHGQGGTYGYTFGSGTRLTVV.

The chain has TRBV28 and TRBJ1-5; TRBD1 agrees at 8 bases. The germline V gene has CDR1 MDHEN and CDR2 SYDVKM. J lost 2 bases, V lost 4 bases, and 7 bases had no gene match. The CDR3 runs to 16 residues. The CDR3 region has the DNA TGTGCCAGCAGTTCCCGGACAGGGTGGGGCAATCAGCCCCAGCATTTT. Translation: CASSSRTGWGNQPQHF.

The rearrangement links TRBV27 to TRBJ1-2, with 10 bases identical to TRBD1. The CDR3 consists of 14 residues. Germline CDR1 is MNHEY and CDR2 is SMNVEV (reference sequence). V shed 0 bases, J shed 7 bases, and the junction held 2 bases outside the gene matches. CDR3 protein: CASSLSGQGFGYTF. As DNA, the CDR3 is TGTGCCAGCAGTTTATCGGGACAGGGGTTTGGCTACACCTTC.

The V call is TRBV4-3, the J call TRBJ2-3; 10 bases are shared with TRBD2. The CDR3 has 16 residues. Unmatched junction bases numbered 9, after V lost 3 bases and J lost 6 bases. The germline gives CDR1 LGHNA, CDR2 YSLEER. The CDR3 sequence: CASSQDTSGAPDTQYF. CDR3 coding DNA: TGCGCCAGCAGCCAGGATACTAGCGGGGCCCCCGATACGCAGTATTTT.

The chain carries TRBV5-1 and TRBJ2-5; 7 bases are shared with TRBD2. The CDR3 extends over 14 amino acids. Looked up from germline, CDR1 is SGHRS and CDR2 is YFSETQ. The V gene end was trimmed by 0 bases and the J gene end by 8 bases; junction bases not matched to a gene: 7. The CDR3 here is CASSLDGGERTQYF. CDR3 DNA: TGCGCCAGCAGCTTGGATGGGGGGGAACGTACCCAGTACTTC.

DNA of the CDR3: TGTGCCAGCAGTCCACAGGGGGCCGGCTCCTATAATTCACCCCTCCACTTT. Its protein product is CASSPQGAGSYNSPLHF. The chain has TRBV27 and TRBJ1-6; 9 nucleotides line up with TRBD1. The CDR3 loop spans 17 amino acids. Trimming took 5 bases from V and 0 from J; bases not matched to a gene: 5. Per the germline V gene, CDR1 is MNHEY and CDR2 is SMNVEV (reference sequence).

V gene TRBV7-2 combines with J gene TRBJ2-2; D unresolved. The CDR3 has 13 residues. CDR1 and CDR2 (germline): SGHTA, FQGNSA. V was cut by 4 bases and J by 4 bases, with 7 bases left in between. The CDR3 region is CASSSDRTGELFF. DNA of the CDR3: TGTGCCAGCAGCTCAGACCGCACCGGGGAGCTGTTTTTT.

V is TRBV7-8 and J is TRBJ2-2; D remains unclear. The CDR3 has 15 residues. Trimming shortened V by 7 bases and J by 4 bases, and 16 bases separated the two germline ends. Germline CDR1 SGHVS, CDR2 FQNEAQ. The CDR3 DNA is TGTGCCAGCACCGCCCGAGACACCTCCACCGGGGAGCTGTTTTTT. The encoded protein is CASTARDTSTGELFF.

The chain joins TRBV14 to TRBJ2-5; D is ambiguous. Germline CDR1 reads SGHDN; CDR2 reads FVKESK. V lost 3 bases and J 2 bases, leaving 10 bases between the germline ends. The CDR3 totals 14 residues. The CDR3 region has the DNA TGTGCCAGCAGCCATCTCGGAAGACAAGAGACCCAGTACTTC. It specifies CASSHLGRQETQYF.

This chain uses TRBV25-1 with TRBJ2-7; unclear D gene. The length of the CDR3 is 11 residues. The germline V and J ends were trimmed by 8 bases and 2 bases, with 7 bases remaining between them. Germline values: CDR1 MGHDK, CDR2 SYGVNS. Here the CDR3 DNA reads TGTGCCAGCTCCTCGCCCTACGAGCAGTACTTC. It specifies CASSSPYEQYF.

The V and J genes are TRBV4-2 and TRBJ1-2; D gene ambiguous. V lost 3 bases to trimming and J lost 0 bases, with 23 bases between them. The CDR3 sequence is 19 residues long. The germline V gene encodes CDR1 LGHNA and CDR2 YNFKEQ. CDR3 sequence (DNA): TGTGCCAGCAGCCAGGCCGTATCAAATGGCAGGCCTCCTAACTATGGCTACACCTTC. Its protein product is CASSQAVSNGRPPNYGYTF.

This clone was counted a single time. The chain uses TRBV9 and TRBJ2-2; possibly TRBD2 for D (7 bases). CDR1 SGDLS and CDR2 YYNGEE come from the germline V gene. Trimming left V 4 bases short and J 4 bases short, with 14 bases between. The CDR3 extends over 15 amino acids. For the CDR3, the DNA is TGTGCCAGCAGCTTACGCGGGGGCTCCACCGGGGAGCTGTTTTTT. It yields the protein CASSLRGGSTGELFF.

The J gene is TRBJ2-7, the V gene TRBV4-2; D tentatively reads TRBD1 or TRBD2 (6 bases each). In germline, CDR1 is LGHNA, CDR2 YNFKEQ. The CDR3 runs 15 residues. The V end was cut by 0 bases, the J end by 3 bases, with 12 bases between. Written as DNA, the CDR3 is TGTGCCAGCAGCCAAGATATCGGGGGACACTACGAGCAGTACTTC. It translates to CASSQDIGGHYEQYF.

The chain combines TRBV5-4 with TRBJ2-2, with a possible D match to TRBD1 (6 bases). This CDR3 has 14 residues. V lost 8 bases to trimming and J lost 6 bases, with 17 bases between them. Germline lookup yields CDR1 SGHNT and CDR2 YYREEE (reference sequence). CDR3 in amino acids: CASRQDNVAGELFF. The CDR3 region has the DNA TGTGCCAGTCGACAGGACAACGTCGCCGGGGAGCTGTTTTTT.

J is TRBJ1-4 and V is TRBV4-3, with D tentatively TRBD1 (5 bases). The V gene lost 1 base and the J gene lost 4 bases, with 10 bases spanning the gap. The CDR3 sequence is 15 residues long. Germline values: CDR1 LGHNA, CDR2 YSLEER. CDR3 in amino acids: CASSQGDSNNEKLFF. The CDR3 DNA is TGCGCCAGCAGCCAAGGGGACTCTAATAATGAAAAACTGTTTTTT.